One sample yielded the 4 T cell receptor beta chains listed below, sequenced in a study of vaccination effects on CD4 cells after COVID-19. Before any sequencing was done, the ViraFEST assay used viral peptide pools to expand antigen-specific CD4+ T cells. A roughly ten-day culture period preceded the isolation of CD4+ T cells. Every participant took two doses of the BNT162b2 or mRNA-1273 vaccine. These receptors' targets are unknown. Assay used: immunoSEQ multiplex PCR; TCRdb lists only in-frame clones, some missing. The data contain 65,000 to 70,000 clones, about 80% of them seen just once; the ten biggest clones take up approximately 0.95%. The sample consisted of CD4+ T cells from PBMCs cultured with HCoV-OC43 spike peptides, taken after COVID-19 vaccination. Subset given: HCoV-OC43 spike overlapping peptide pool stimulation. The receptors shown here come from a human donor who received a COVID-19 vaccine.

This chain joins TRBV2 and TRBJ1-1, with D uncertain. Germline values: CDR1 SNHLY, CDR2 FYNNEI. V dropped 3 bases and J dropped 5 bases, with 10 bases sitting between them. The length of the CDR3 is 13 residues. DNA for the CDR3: TGTGCCAGCAGTGATGGTTCCGAAACTGAAGCTTTCTTT. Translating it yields CASSDGSETEAFF.

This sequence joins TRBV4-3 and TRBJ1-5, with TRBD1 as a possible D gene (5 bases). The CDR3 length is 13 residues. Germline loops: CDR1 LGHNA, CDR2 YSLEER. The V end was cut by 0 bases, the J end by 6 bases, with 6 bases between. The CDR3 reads CASSQDRGQPQHF. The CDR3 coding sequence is TGCGCCAGCAGCCAAGATAGGGGTCAGCCCCAGCATTTT.

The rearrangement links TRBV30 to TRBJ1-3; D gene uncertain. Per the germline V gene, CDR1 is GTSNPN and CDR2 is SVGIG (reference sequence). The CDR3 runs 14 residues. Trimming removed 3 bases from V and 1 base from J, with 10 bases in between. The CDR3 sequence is CAWRLGGSGNTIYF. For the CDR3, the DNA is TGTGCCTGGAGGCTAGGAGGGTCTGGAAACACCATATATTTT.

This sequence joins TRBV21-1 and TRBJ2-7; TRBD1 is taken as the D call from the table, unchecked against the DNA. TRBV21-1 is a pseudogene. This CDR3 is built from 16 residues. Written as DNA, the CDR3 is TGTGCCAGCAGCATCTTCTCGGGACAGCTTTCCTACGAGCAGTACGTC. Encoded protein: CASSIFSGQLSYEQYV.